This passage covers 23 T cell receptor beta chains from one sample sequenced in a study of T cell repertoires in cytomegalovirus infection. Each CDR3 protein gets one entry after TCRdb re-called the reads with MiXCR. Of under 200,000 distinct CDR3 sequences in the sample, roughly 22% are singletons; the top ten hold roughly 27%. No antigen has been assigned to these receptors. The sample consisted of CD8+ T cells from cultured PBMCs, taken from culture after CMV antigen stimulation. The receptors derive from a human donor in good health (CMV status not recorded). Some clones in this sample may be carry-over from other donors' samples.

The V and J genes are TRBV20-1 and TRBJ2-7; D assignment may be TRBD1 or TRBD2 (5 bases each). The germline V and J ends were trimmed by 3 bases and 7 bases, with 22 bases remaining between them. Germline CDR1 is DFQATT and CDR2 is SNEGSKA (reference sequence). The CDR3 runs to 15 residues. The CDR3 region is CSARAGTSSFYEQYF. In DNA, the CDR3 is TGCAGTGCTAGGGCCGGGACCTCATCTTTTTATGAGCAGTACTTC.

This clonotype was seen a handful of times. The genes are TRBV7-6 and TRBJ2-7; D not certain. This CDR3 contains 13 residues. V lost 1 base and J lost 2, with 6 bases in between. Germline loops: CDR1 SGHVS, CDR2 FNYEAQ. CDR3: CASSLEVTYEQYF. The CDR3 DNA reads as TGTGCCAGCAGCTTAGAGGTAACCTACGAGCAGTACTTC.

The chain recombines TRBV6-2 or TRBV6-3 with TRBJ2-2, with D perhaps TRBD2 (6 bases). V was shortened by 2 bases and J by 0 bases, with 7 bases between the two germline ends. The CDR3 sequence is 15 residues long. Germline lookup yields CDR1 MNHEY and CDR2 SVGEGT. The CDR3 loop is CASSYGLTNTGELFF. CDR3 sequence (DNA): TGTGCCAGCAGTTACGGACTAACGAACACCGGGGAGCTGTTTTTT.

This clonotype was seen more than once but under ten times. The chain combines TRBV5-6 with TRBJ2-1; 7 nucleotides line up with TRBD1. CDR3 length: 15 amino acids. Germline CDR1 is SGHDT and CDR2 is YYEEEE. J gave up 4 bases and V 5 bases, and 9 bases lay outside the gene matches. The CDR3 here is CASSSGDRDYNEQFF. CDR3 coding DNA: TGTGCCAGCAGTTCTGGAGACAGGGATTACAATGAGCAGTTCTTC.

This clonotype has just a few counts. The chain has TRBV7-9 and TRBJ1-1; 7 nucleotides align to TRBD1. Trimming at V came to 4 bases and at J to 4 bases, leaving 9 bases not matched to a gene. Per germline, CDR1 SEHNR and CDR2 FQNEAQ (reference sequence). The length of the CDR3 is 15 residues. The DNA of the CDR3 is TGTGCCAGCAGCTCCTACAGGGGCCCTGGCACTGAAGCTTTCTTT. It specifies CASSSYRGPGTEAFF.

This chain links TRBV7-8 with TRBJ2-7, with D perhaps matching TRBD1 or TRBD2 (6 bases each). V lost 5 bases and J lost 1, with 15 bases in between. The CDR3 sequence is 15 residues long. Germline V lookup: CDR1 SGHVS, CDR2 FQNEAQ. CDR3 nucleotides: TGTGCCAGCAGCCACCGTGGGGGGCGATCCTACGAGCAGTACTTC. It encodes CASSHRGGRSYEQYF. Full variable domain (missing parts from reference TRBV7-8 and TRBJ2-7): GAGVSQSPRYKVAKRGQDVALRCDPISGHVSLFWYQQALGQGPEFLTYFQNEAQLDKSGLPSDRFFAERPEGSVSTLKIQRTQQEDSAVYLCASSHRGGRSYEQYFGPGTRLTVT.

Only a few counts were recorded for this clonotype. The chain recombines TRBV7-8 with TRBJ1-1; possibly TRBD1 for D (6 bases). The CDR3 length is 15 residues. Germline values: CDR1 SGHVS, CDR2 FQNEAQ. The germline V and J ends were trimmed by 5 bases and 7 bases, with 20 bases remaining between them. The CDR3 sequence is CASSPWTVTIGEAFF. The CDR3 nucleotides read TGTGCCAGCAGCCCCTGGACAGTAACTATCGGTGAAGCTTTCTTT.

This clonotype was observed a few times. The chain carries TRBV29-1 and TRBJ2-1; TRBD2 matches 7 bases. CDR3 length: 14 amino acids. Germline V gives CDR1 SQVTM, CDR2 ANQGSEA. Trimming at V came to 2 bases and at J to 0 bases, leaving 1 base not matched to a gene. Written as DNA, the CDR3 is TGCAGCGTTGAACTAGCGGACTCCTACAATGAGCAGTTCTTC. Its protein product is CSVELADSYNEQFF.

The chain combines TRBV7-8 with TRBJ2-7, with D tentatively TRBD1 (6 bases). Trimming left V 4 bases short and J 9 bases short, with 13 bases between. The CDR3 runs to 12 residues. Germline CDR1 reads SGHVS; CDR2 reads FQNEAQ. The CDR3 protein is CASSSDRTRQYF. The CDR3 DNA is TGTGCCAGCAGCTCCGACAGGACCAGGCAGTACTTC.

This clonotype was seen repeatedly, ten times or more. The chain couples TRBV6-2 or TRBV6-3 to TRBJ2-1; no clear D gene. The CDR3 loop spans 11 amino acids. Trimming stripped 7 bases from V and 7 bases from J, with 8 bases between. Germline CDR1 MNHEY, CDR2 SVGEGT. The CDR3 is CASTPGNEQFF. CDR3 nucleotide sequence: TGTGCCAGCACTCCCGGGAATGAGCAGTTCTTC.

The CDR3 region has the DNA TGCGCCAGCAGCCAAGAAGTCAGGGAGAGGTTGCATGGCTACACCTTC. Translating it yields CASSQEVRERLHGYTF. The chain joins TRBV4-1 to TRBJ1-2, with a weak D call TRBD1 (5 bases). The V end was cut by 0 bases, the J end by 6 bases, with 17 bases between. The CDR3 runs to 16 residues. CDR1 is MGHRA and CDR2 is YSYEKL in the germline V gene.

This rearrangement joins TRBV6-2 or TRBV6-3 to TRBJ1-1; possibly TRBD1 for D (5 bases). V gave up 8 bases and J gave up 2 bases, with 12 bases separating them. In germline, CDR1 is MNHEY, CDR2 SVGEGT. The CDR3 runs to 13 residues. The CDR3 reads CASAPTVNTEAFF. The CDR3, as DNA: TGTGCCAGCGCCCCGACAGTTAACACTGAAGCTTTCTTT.

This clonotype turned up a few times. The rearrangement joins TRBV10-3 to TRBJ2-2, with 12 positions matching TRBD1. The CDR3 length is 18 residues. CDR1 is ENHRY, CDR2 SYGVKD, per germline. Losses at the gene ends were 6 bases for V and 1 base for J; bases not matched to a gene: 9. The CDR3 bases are TGTGCCATCAGACCGGGACAGGGGGCTTTGGGGAACACCGGGGAGCTGTTTTTT. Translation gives CAIRPGQGALGNTGELFF.

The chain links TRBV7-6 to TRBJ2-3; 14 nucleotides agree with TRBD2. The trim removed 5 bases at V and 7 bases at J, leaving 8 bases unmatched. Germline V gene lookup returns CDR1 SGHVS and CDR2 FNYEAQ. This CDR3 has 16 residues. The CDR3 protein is CASSPETSGGVYTQYF. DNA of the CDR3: TGTGCCAGCAGCCCAGAGACTAGCGGGGGGGTATATACGCAGTATTTT.

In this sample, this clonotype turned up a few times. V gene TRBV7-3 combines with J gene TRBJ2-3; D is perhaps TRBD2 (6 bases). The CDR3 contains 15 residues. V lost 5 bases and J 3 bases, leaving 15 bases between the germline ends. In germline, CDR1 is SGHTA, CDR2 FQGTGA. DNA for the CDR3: TGTGCCAGCAGCCCAGCCGGGACTTTAACAGATACGCAGTATTTT. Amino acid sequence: CASSPAGTLTDTQYF.

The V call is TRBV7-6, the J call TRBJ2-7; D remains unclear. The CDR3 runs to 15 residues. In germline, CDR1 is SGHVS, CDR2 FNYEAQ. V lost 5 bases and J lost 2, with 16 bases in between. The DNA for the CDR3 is TGTGCCAGCAGCCCAGACGGGTGGCAGACCTACGAGCAGTACTTC. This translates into CASSPDGWQTYEQYF.

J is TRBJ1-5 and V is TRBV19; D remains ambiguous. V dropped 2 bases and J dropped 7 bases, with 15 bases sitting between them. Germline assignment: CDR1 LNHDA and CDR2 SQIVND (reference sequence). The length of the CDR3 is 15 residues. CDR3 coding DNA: TGTGCCAGTAGTATAACTTGGGAGTGGCGACAGCCCCAGCATTTT. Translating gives CASSITWEWRQPQHF.

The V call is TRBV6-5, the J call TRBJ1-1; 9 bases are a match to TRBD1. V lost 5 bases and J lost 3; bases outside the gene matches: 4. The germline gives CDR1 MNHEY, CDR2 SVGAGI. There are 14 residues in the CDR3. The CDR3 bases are TGTGCCAGCAGTGGGGACAGGGCCTACACTGAAGCTTTCTTT. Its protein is CASSGDRAYTEAFF.

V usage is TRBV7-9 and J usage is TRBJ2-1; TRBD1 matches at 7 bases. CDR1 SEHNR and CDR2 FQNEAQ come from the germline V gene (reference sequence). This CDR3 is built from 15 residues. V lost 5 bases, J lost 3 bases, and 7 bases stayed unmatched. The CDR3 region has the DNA TGTGCCAGCAGCCCTCTGGGACAGTTCTACAATGAGCAGTTCTTC. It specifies CASSPLGQFYNEQFF.

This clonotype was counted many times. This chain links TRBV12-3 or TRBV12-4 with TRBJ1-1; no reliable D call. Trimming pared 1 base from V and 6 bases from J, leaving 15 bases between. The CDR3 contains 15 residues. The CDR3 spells CASSLGPGFFAEAFF. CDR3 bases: TGTGCCAGCAGTTTAGGTCCGGGTTTTTTCGCTGAAGCTTTCTTT.

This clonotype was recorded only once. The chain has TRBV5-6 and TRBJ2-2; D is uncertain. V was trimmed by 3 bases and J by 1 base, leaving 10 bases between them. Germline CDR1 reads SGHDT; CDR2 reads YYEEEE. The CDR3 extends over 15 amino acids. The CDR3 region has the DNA TGTGCCAGCAGCTGGAAGCAGTTGAACACCGGGGAGCTGTTTTTT. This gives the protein CASSWKQLNTGELFF.

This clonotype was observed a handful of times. This chain's CDR3 is CASSLDPGLAGGYSYNEQFF. The CDR3 coding sequence is TGTGCCAGCAGCTTAGATCCGGGACTAGCGGGGGGCTACTCCTACAATGAGCAGTTCTTC. This sequence joins TRBV7-9 and TRBJ2-1, with 15 positions matching TRBD2. V lost 1 base and J lost 0; bases outside the gene matches: 7. Germline V gives CDR1 SEHNR, CDR2 FQNEAQ (reference sequence). This CDR3 is built from 20 residues.

CDR3 amino acids: CASSSSLYSNQPQHF. The CDR3 DNA follows: TGTGCCAGCAGCTCCTCGTTATATAGCAATCAGCCCCAGCATTTT. V usage is TRBV7-9 and J usage is TRBJ1-5; no reliable D call. CDR1 and CDR2 (germline): SEHNR, FQNEAQ (reference sequence). CDR3 length equals 15 residues. The germline V and J ends were trimmed by 4 bases and 0 bases, with 10 bases remaining between them. Combining the CDR3 with reference TRBV7-9 and TRBJ1-5 gives the whole variable domain DTGVSQNPRHKITKRGQNVTFRCDPISEHNRLYWYRQTLGQGPEFLTYFQNEAQLEKSRLLSDRFSAERPKGSFSTLEIQRTEQGDSAMYLCASSSSLYSNQPQHFGDGTRLSIL.